This TCR beta chain is from a study of OX40 agonist ivuxolimab in advanced cancers. Individuals having autoimmune disease history or systemic immunosuppression were not enrolled. Concerning this clone itself: Antigen specificity is unknown.

General study findings and limits: CD4+ and CD8+ blood T cells expanded clonally by week 6 at 0.1 to 3.0 mg/kg.

Sequencing used immunoSEQ multiplex PCR; TCRdb keeps in-frame clones, though not all of them. The profile shows about 82,000 clones, about 86% of them singletons. CDR3 length equals 16 residues. Germline V gene sequence: CDR1 SGHTA, CDR2 FQGNSA. J was trimmed by 4 bases and V by 4 bases; bases with no gene match: 9. This clonotype originated in an adult with an advanced solid tumor such as melanoma, head and neck, liver or kidney cancer. The chain uses TRBV7-2 and TRBJ1-4, with TRBD1 matching 7 bases. The sample here was CD4+ or CD8+ T cells sorted from blood, taken in a trial of the OX40 agonist ivuxolimab. The CDR3 region is CASSSNPGQLNEKLFF. In nucleotides, the CDR3 is TGTGCCAGCAGCTCTAACCCGGGACAGCTTAATGAAAAACTGTTTTTT.